What follows are 3 T cell receptor beta chains derived from one specimen sequenced in a study of blood T cell repertoires in COVID-19. Sequencing used immunoSEQ multiplex PCR; TCRdb keeps in-frame clones, though not all of them. The table shows 250,000 to 350,000 clones, with about nine tenths occurring only once. Specimen: peripheral blood. These receptors all come from a woman between 50 and 59 years old who had recovered from COVID-19.

This chain connects TRBV7-2 to TRBJ1-2; D is perhaps TRBD1 (6 bases). V was trimmed by 3 bases and J by 7 bases, leaving 15 bases between them. This CDR3 contains 14 residues. The germline CDR1 and CDR2 sequences are SGHTA and FQGNSA. CDR3 nucleotides: TGTGCCAGCAGCTTTATTGCGGGGGCAGGTGGCTACACCTTC. Translated, it gives CASSFIAGAGGYTF.

The DNA of the CDR3 is TGTGCCAGCAGTCCACAGGTGAACACTGAAGCTTTCTTT. Translation gives CASSPQVNTEAFF. The genes are TRBV12-3 or TRBV12-4 and TRBJ1-1; possibly TRBD1 for D (5 bases). CDR3 length: 13 residues. Between the trimmed V and J ends, which lost 5 bases and 0 bases, there was a span of 7 bases.

The rearrangement uses TRBV29-1 and TRBJ2-3; TRBD2 matches 10 bases. V was pared by 8 bases and J by 3 bases, with 2 bases of the junction left unmatched. Germline V gene sequence: CDR1 SQVTM, CDR2 ANQGSEA. The CDR3 is 12 amino acids. In DNA form, the CDR3 reads TGCAGCCTTAGCGGGAGGACAGATACGCAGTATTTT. Protein product: CSLSGRTDTQYF.